This TCR beta chain was captured in a study of Tregs in tolerant kidney transplant recipients. Study outcomes and limitations: Expanding Tregs on activated donor B cells appeared to best identify donor-specific TCRbeta clones. Findings come from small patient numbers and require larger validation. For some patients, primers changed over time, blocking nucleotide-level comparison.

Profiling relied on immunoSEQ multiplex PCR, and the TCRdb table lists in-frame clones only, not all of them. The table has under 90,000 clones, about 91% seen once; the top ten hold roughly 1.6%. Concerning this clone: Its antigen is unidentified.

CDR1 is LNHDA, CDR2 SQIVND, per germline (reference sequence). This CDR3 spans 14 amino acids. The V end was cut by 2 bases, the J end by 8 bases, with 13 bases between. Related graft donors supplied nonmyeloablative bone marrow transplants, and mixed chimerism was transient. CD4+CD25+CD127- Tregs, CD4+CD25- non-Tregs, CD4 and CD8 cells were sorted. The source is a human patient who received a combined kidney and bone marrow transplant. Some T cells could come from the graft donor. The material sequenced was CD4+ T cells from blood (PBMCs), taken 24 months after the transplant. The V call is TRBV19, the J call TRBJ2-4; D may be TRBD1 (7 bases). The CDR3: CASSIQQGRHIQYF. CDR3 coding DNA: TGTGCCAGTAGTATACAACAGGGGAGGCACATTCAGTACTTC. Full variable domain (rest looked up from reference TRBV19 and TRBJ2-4): DGGITQSPKYLFRKEGQNVTLSCEQNLNHDAMYWYRQDPGQGLRLIYYSQIVNDFQKGDIAEGYSVSREKKESFPLTVTSAQKNPTAFYLCASSIQQGRHIQYFGAGTRLSVL.